Listed here is a single TCR beta chain. Original methodology: It was from reference gene primer amplification that nucleated cell counts were estimated. Here immunoSEQ multiplex PCR was the method, and the copy in TCRdb shows in-frame clones only, minus some. The D gene and trimming were derived from the DNA, and the V and J assignments and clone size from that table. Among fewer than 450,000 clones listed, about 90% were seen once. This specimen comes from a study of blood T cell repertoires in COVID-19. Overall study context: Acute and convalescent COVID-19 specimens originated in the United States, Italy and Spain. T cells, B-cell-depleted T cells, or PBMCs supplied cDNA or gDNA.

Germline CDR1 is SNHLY and CDR2 is FYNNEI. This CDR3 spans 14 amino acids. With V trimmed by 6 bases and J by 6 bases, 4 bases remained unmatched. This receptor was obtained from a woman under 30 who had recovered from COVID-19. The chain joins TRBV2 to TRBJ2-1, with 11 bases matching TRBD2. The sample was peripheral blood. For the CDR3, the DNA is TGTGCCAGCAGAATAGCGGGAGGGGTCAATGAGCAGTTCTTC. It yields the protein CASRIAGGVNEQFF.